The 20 T cell receptor beta chains presented below share a single source sample, sequenced in a study of a mutant IDH1 vaccine in newly diagnosed glioma. Profiling relied on immunoSEQ multiplex PCR, and the TCRdb table lists in-frame clones only, not all of them. The table includes about 67,000 clones, around four fifths detected once. Specified time point: baseline, week 1 (first vaccination visit). Sample treatment: pre-vaccination baseline after standard-of-care therapy. This specimen was peripheral blood mononuclear cells (PBMCs), taken from a glioma patient treated with radiotherapy, temozolomide or both. The origin of the receptors is a woman aged 18-29 years with glioma. Some clones in this sample may be carry-over from other donors' samples.

This chain joins TRBV29-1 and TRBJ2-7; tentatively, D is TRBD2 (6 bases). The germline V gene has CDR1 SQVTM and CDR2 ANQGSEA. V was cut by 6 bases and J by 2 bases, with 17 bases left in between. The CDR3 has 14 amino acids. In DNA, the CDR3 is TGCAGCGTGGCCCCCCGGGGGAGCACCTACGAGCAGTACTTC. The encoded protein is CSVAPRGSTYEQYF.

The chain joins TRBV5-1 to TRBJ2-7; TRBD1 matches 7 bases. This CDR3 region has 11 residues. The V segment lost 4 bases and the J segment 11 bases; nucleotides outside the gene matches: 6. Per germline, CDR1 SGHRS and CDR2 YFSETQ. Written as DNA, the CDR3 is TGCGCCAGCAGCCTAGACAGGGAAAAGTACTTC. The encoded protein is CASSLDREKYF.

The V call is TRBV5-6, the J call TRBJ1-4; D is possibly TRBD1 (5 bases). The V end was cut by 4 bases, the J end by 4 bases, with 14 bases between. Germline values: CDR1 SGHDT, CDR2 YYEEEE. The CDR3 totals 15 residues. The CDR3 protein is CASSQAGDRNEKLFF. The CDR3 region has the DNA TGTGCCAGCAGCCAGGCGGGGGACCGTAATGAAAAACTGTTTTTT.

The V call is TRBV19, the J call TRBJ1-1; D perhaps matches TRBD1 (5 bases). Germline V gene sequence: CDR1 LNHDA, CDR2 SQIVND (reference sequence). This CDR3 has 14 residues. V lost 4 bases, J lost 7 bases, and 16 bases lay in between. The CDR3 region has the DNA TGTGCCAGTAGTAACTATGGCAGGGAATATGAAGCTTTCTTT. It codes for CASSNYGREYEAFF.

The V call is TRBV9, the J call TRBJ1-1; D gene uncertain. The CDR3 is made up of 13 amino acids. Germline CDR1 reads SGDLS; CDR2 reads YYNGEE. Trimming pared 1 base from V and 4 bases from J, leaving 8 bases between. CDR3 in amino acids: CASSVHEGTEAFF. DNA for the CDR3: TGTGCCAGCAGCGTACACGAAGGCACTGAAGCTTTCTTT.

The gene calls are TRBV7-9 and TRBJ2-7, with D unclear. CDR1 is SEHNR and CDR2 is FQNEAQ in the germline V gene (reference sequence). This CDR3 is 13 amino acids long. V lost 1 base to trimming and J lost 2 bases, with 6 bases between them. CDR3 residues: CASSLGVAYEQYF. DNA for the CDR3: TGTGCCAGCAGCTTAGGGGTGGCCTACGAGCAGTACTTC.

This chain connects TRBV2 to TRBJ1-5; maybe TRBD1 (5 bases). The CDR3 extends over 14 amino acids. The ends were cut back, 0 bases at V and 7 bases at J, with 10 bases in the middle. Looked up from germline, CDR1 is SNHLY and CDR2 is FYNNEI. The CDR3 region has the DNA TGTGCCAGCAGTGAAGCGAAGAGGGACCAGCCCCAGCATTTT. Its translation: CASSEAKRDQPQHF. The full variable domain, completed using reference TRBV2 and TRBJ1-5, is EPEVTQTPSHQVTQMGQEVILRCVPISNHLYFYWYRQILGQKVEFLVSFYNNEISEKSEIFDDQFSVERPDGSNFTLKIRSTKLEDSAMYFCASSEAKRDQPQHFGDGTRLSIL.

This chain joins TRBV29-1 and TRBJ2-3; D is possibly TRBD1 (5 bases). This CDR3 has 13 residues. Germline CDR1 reads SQVTM; CDR2 reads ANQGSEA. V was trimmed by 4 bases and J by 4 bases, leaving 12 bases between them. The CDR3 region is CSVAGPGADTQYF. Written as DNA, the CDR3 is TGCAGCGTTGCAGGGCCTGGGGCAGATACGCAGTATTTT.

This clone was found once. The chain employs TRBV11-1 and TRBJ2-7; a weak D match, TRBD1 (5 bases). This CDR3 has 14 residues. Germline V gene data show CDR1 as SGHAT and CDR2 as FQDESV (reference sequence). With 1 base removed from V and 2 bases from J, the gap between germline ends came to 9 bases. This CDR3 reads CASSLGQIAYEQYF. CDR3 in DNA: TGTGCCAGCAGCTTAGGACAGATCGCCTACGAGCAGTACTTC.

This clone came up once. V is TRBV29-1 and J is TRBJ2-2; TRBD2 agrees at 13 bases. Losses at the gene ends were 5 bases for V and 7 bases for J; bases not matched to a gene: 7. Germline CDR1 and CDR2: SQVTM and ANQGSEA. This CDR3 is built from 15 residues. CDR3 nucleotides: TGCAGCGTTCCTAGACTAGCGGGAGGAGGCGGGGAGCTGTTTTTT. Protein sequence: CSVPRLAGGGGELFF.

The chain has TRBV6-5 and TRBJ2-2, with a weak D call TRBD1 (5 bases). V dropped 4 bases and J dropped 0 bases, with 12 bases sitting between them. The germline V gene has CDR1 MNHEY and CDR2 SVGAGI. The CDR3 loop spans 16 amino acids. The CDR3: CASSSLAGSNTGELFF. The CDR3 nucleotides are TGTGCCAGCAGTTCCCTGGCAGGGTCGAACACCGGGGAGCTGTTTTTT.

The chain is built from TRBV9 and TRBJ2-2; D is ambiguous. This CDR3 has 13 residues. V lost 0 bases and J 4 bases, leaving 4 bases between the germline ends. CDR1 is SGDLS and CDR2 is YYNGEE in the germline V gene. The DNA of the CDR3 is TGTGCCAGCAGCGTAGGGATCACCGGGGAGCTGTTTTTT. This encodes CASSVGITGELFF.

This clone appeared once. The rearrangement joins TRBV6-1 to TRBJ1-1, with TRBD1 matching 9 bases. Germline lookup yields CDR1 MNHNS and CDR2 SASEGT. With 3 bases clipped from V and 5 bases from J, the junction kept 7 bases outside the gene matches. CDR3 length: 15 residues. CDR3 sequence (DNA): TGTGCCAGCAGTGACCGGACAGGGGAGGGAACTGAAGCTTTCTTT. The encoded protein is CASSDRTGEGTEAFF.

The chain employs TRBV6-5 and TRBJ2-2, with D tentatively TRBD1 (5 bases). CDR1 is MNHEY and CDR2 is SVGAGI in the germline V gene. The CDR3 covers 14 residues. V lost 0 bases to trimming and J lost 8 bases, with 10 bases between them. CDR3 protein: CASSYSIGDGELFF. The CDR3 region has the DNA TGTGCCAGCAGTTACTCGATAGGGGATGGGGAGCTGTTTTTT.

The count of this clone is one. The chain is built from TRBV6-4 and TRBJ2-3; TRBD2 aligns across 12 bases. The CDR3 runs to 15 residues. The germline CDR1 and CDR2 sequences are MRHNA and SNTAGT. Unmatched junction bases numbered 7, after V lost 2 bases and J lost 10 bases. The CDR3 is CASSDGLAGGRSQYF. CDR3 DNA sequence: TGTGCCAGCAGTGACGGCCTAGCGGGGGGGCGTTCGCAGTATTTT.

The V gene is TRBV5-4, the J gene TRBJ2-7, with 8 bases lining up with TRBD1. CDR3 length: 15 residues. J was trimmed by 2 bases and V by 4 bases; bases with no gene match: 8. CDR1 and CDR2 from the germline V gene are SGHNT and YYREEE (reference sequence). The CDR3 nucleotides are TGTGCCAGCAGCCCCTCAGGGGGCCTGGCCTACGAGCAGTACTTC. This encodes CASSPSGGLAYEQYF.

This chain links TRBV7-6 with TRBJ2-3; a weak D match, TRBD2 (5 bases). V lost 5 bases, J lost 2 bases, and 20 bases lay in between. Germline lookup yields CDR1 SGHVS and CDR2 FNYEAQ. This CDR3 region has 17 residues. CDR3 in DNA: TGTGCCAGCAGCCGTAGCACCCTGGGAGAGATCACAGATACGCAGTATTTT. It translates to CASSRSTLGEITDTQYF. Full variable domain (outside the CDR3, taken from reference TRBV7-6 and TRBJ2-3): GAGVSQSPRYKVTKRGQDVALRCDPISGHVSLYWYRQALGQGPEFLTYFNYEAQQDKSGLPNDRFSAERPEGSISTLTIQRTEQRDSAMYRCASSRSTLGEITDTQYFGPGTRLTVL.

This clone was observed a few times. The rearrangement links TRBV2 to TRBJ2-3; TRBD2 agrees at 7 bases. V was pared by 3 bases and J by 2 bases, with 5 bases of the junction left unmatched. The CDR3 is made up of 15 amino acids. Germline V gene data show CDR1 as SNHLY and CDR2 as FYNNEI. CDR3 bases: TGTGCCAGCAGTGACGGCGCGGGGGACACAGATACGCAGTATTTT. Its translation: CASSDGAGDTDTQYF.

The chain uses TRBV6-1 and TRBJ1-2; D not certain. Germline loops: CDR1 MNHNS, CDR2 SASEGT. The CDR3 has 14 residues. V lost 1 base to trimming and J lost 4 bases, with 10 bases between them. The CDR3 reads CASSEGMHTYGYTF. The CDR3 DNA follows: TGTGCCAGCAGTGAAGGTATGCATACCTATGGCTACACCTTC.

The V gene is TRBV7-2, the J gene TRBJ2-7; 7 nucleotides line up with TRBD1. The germline CDR1 and CDR2 sequences are SGHTA and FQGNSA. V was pared by 3 bases and J by 4 bases, with 3 bases of the junction left unmatched. This CDR3 comprises 13 residues. CDR3 protein: CASSLGQRYEQYF. CDR3 coding DNA: TGTGCCAGCAGCTTGGGACAGAGATACGAGCAGTACTTC.